These T cell receptor beta chains were read from a single sample in a study of cytomegalovirus exposure and HLA in healthy donors. Repertoires were generated with immunoSEQ multiplex PCR, while TCRdb's copy carries only in-frame clones and drops some. The sample includes approximately 180,000 clones, about 75% seen only once; the top ten take nearly 6.5%. Input material: PBMCs. These receptors all stem from a middle-aged man in good health and CMV-seropositive. The CDR3 runs from the conserved cysteine through the conserved F or W. D genes are given only for firm matches.

cdr3_aa v_call d_call j_call
CASRFSGTGGYEQYF TRBV7-3 TRBD1 TRBJ2-7
CASSIKAGTGYEQYF TRBV19 TRBD1 TRBJ2-7
CASLGESSGNTIYF TRBV13 - TRBJ1-3
CASRQISGGTGELFF TRBV11-3 - TRBJ2-2
CASSQDSTVRQPQHF TRBV4-2 - TRBJ1-5
CASSVTWTSYNNEQFF TRBV6-4 TRBD2 TRBJ2-1
CASSQLAGGYNEQFF TRBV14 TRBD1 TRBJ2-1
CASRPQGSSGNTIYF TRBV6-5 - TRBJ1-3
CASSDGNSYEQYF TRBV2 - -
CASTRTSGNTDTQYF TRBV6-5 TRBD2 TRBJ2-3
CASSNRQGSYEQYF TRBV9 TRBD1 TRBJ2-7
CASSPSSYEQYF TRBV18 - -
CASSVDNRGFSGELFF TRBV9 - TRBJ2-2
CASSIGGNTGELFF TRBV19 - TRBJ2-2
CASGWIRDNEQFF TRBV12-5 - TRBJ2-1
CASAKAGGGNTIYF TRBV5-1 TRBD1 TRBJ1-3
CATELRDRGTDTQYF TRBV5-4 TRBD1 TRBJ2-3
CASSPGTSGNEQFF TRBV5-1 TRBD2 TRBJ2-1
CASRKLGTGNEQFF TRBV2 TRBD1 TRBJ2-1
CASSQGAGSLYEQYF TRBV7-3 TRBD1 TRBJ2-7
CASSSGSSYNEQFF TRBV28 TRBD2 TRBJ2-1
CASSPVPDRAYGYTF TRBV18 TRBD1 TRBJ1-2
CASSLEPVQTSSYNEQFF TRBV7-8 - TRBJ2-1
CATGPDRGRTEAFF TRBV15 TRBD1 TRBJ1-1
CASSVSNQPQHF TRBV2 - TRBJ1-5
CATVLPGTDPFGANGLTF TRBV2 TRBD1 TRBJ2-6
CAWSLWGLAGIYNEQFF TRBV30 TRBD2 TRBJ2-1
CASSLVGQGVGEQFF TRBV5-1 TRBD1 TRBJ2-1
CASSEESAQGKVQYF TRBV2 - TRBJ2-7
CASSLDRAGNTIYF TRBV5-4 - TRBJ1-3
CASCSASSYNEQFF TRBV19 - TRBJ2-1
CASSGLRRGNYGYTF TRBV19 - TRBJ1-2
CASSFLGAEAYGYTF TRBV28 - TRBJ1-2
CASSPSEGGEETQYF TRBV5-1 - TRBJ2-5
CASSLGGRAGNEQFF TRBV7-3 TRBD2 TRBJ2-1
CASSLWAGPSNEQFF TRBV28 - TRBJ2-1
CASSLESAGGPDTQYF TRBV27 TRBD1 TRBJ2-3
CASSWTEAGLGDYTF TRBV11-3 - TRBJ1-2
CASSQDRRLAGTYEQYF TRBV4-2 TRBD2 TRBJ2-7
CASSRWTVGQETQYF TRBV7-2 - TRBJ2-5